The entry that follows covers one TCR beta chain sequence. The antigen is unknown. Produced via immunoSEQ multiplex PCR; TCRdb's table is partial and in-frame only. The sample holds approximately 91,000 clones, more than 85% seen once. The data belong to a study of T cell responses to AZD1222 COVID-19 vaccine. Study-wide results and limits: Only a handful of AZD1222 recipients, six or seven in all, had baseline seropositivity.

The TCR sequence derives from an adult who received the AZD1222 COVID-19 vaccine. Specimen: peripheral blood, collected 28 days after the second AZD1222 dose.

The CDR3 protein is CASSLMGLAGDEQYF. Here the CDR3 DNA reads TGTGCCAGCAGTTTAATGGGACTAGCGGGAGATGAGCAGTACTTC. The genes are TRBV28 and TRBJ2-7; TRBD2 aligns across 14 bases. V lost 2 bases, J lost 7 bases, and 4 bases stayed unmatched. There are 15 residues in the CDR3. Germline loops: CDR1 MDHEN, CDR2 SYDVKM.